The 17 T cell receptor beta chains below all came from one sample that was sequenced in a study of cytomegalovirus exposure and HLA in healthy donors. The protocol was immunoSEQ multiplex PCR, while the TCRdb copy is restricted to in-frame clones and leaves out a portion. The table records 100,000 to 150,000 clones, roughly nine tenths of them present only once. The sample was PBMCs. These receptors all stem from a young woman in good health and CMV-seronegative.

This clone turned up a few times. The V call is TRBV6-1, the J call TRBJ1-1; maybe TRBD1 (6 bases). This CDR3 is built from 13 residues. V dropped 6 bases and J dropped 1 base, with 9 bases sitting between them. Germline V gives CDR1 MNHNS, CDR2 SASEGT. This chain's CDR3 is CASRTGTNTEAFF. The CDR3 bases are TGTGCCAGCAGAACAGGGACGAACACTGAAGCTTTCTTT.

V is TRBV6-5 and J is TRBJ1-6, with a tentative D call TRBD1 (5 bases). The CDR3 runs to 13 residues. Germline lookup yields CDR1 MNHEY and CDR2 SVGAGI. Trimming left V 6 bases short and J 10 bases short, with 13 bases between. CDR3 in amino acids: CASRRQGGSPLHF. The CDR3 DNA is TGTGCCAGCAGAAGGCAGGGAGGCTCACCCCTCCACTTT.

The chain employs TRBV11-2 and TRBJ2-1; 9 nucleotides line up with TRBD2. The V gene end was trimmed by 1 base and the J gene end by 6 bases; junction bases not matched to a gene: 4. The CDR3 loop spans 15 amino acids. Germline assignment: CDR1 SGHAT and CDR2 FQNNGV. The DNA of the CDR3 is TGTGCCAGCAGCTTAGTTGGGACTAGCTCCAATGAGCAGTTCTTC. This sequence encodes CASSLVGTSSNEQFF. Full variable domain (outside the CDR3, taken from reference TRBV11-2 and TRBJ2-1): EAGVAQSPRYKIIEKRQSVAFWCNPISGHATLYWYQQILGQGPKLLIQFQNNGVVDDSQLPKDRFSAERLKGVDSTLKIQPAKLEDSAVYLCASSLVGTSSNEQFFGPGTRLTVL.

V is TRBV13 and J is TRBJ2-6; D is unresolved. V was pared by 1 base and J by 0 bases, with 7 bases between. Germline V lookup: CDR1 PRHDT, CDR2 FYEKMQ (reference sequence). CDR3 length equals 16 residues. CDR3 amino acids: CASSLEHGSGANVLTF. The CDR3 DNA sequence: TGTGCCAGCAGCTTAGAGCACGGCTCTGGGGCCAACGTCCTGACTTTC.

V and J are TRBV5-4 and TRBJ2-7, with TRBD2 as a possible D gene (6 bases). Germline V lookup: CDR1 SGHNT, CDR2 YYREEE (reference sequence). This CDR3 is 15 amino acids long. V lost 0 bases and J lost 6, with 16 bases in between. The CDR3 DNA follows: TGTGCCAGCAGCTTGGGACTAGTAAAGGACTCCGAGCAGTACTTC. Residues: CASSLGLVKDSEQYF.

This chain uses TRBV7-3 with TRBJ2-1; 7 nucleotides align to TRBD1. The V gene end was trimmed by 4 bases and the J gene end by 5 bases; junction bases not matched to a gene: 2. The CDR3 totals 13 residues. Germline V gene lookup returns CDR1 SGHTA and CDR2 FQGTGA. The CDR3 DNA follows: TGTGCCAGCAGCTCAGGGGGACACAATGAGCAGTTCTTC. It translates to CASSSGGHNEQFF.

This chain uses TRBV5-1 with TRBJ2-7, with a tentative D call TRBD1 (7 bases). The germline CDR1 and CDR2 sequences are SGHRS and YFSETQ. This CDR3 has 14 amino acids. V was shortened by 4 bases and J by 5 bases, with 16 bases between the two germline ends. The CDR3 loop is CASSQTGASDEQYF. Here the CDR3 DNA reads TGCGCCAGCAGCCAAACAGGGGCTAGCGACGAGCAGTACTTC.

This chain uses TRBV2 with TRBJ1-6; tentatively, D is TRBD1 (6 bases). CDR1 is SNHLY and CDR2 is FYNNEI in the germline V gene. V was trimmed by 8 bases and J by 17 bases, leaving 22 bases between them. The CDR3 is 13 residues long. Here the CDR3 reads CASRVPDSANFHF. In DNA, the CDR3 is TGTGCCAGCCGAGTCCCGGACAGTGCCAACTTCCACTTT.

Here the CDR3 DNA reads TGTGCCATCAACCCCTCTGGGGGCGTATTGACCCACGAGCAGTACTTC. Amino acid sequence: CAINPSGGVLTHEQYF. The gene calls are TRBV10-3 and TRBJ2-7; the D gene is possibly TRBD1 (6 bases). Germline assignment: CDR1 ENHRY and CDR2 SYGVKD. V was shortened by 7 bases and J by 5 bases, with 24 bases between the two germline ends. The CDR3 loop spans 16 amino acids.

The rearrangement links TRBV29-1 to TRBJ2-5, with TRBD1 matching 12 bases. The CDR3 contains 14 residues. Germline CDR1 is SQVTM and CDR2 is ANQGSEA. The ends lost 5 bases at V and 9 bases at J; junction bases unmatched: 10. The CDR3 DNA is TGCAGCGTTTGGGACAGGGGGCCGTCAATGGCCCAGTACTTC. It codes for CSVWDRGPSMAQYF.

The chain combines TRBV6-5 with TRBJ1-3; 7 nucleotides align to TRBD1. V lost 5 bases and J lost 4; bases outside the gene matches: 5. The CDR3 has 14 amino acids. Germline CDR1 MNHEY, CDR2 SVGAGI. The CDR3 DNA is TGTGCCAGCAGTCCGACAGGGAGCGGAAACACCATATATTTT. Translated: CASSPTGSGNTIYF.

The chain recombines TRBV7-9 with TRBJ1-4, with D maybe TRBD1 (6 bases). The CDR3 runs to 12 residues. Trimming removed 2 bases from V and 8 bases from J, with 6 bases in between. Germline V CDR1 and CDR2: SEHNR, FQNEAQ (reference sequence). This CDR3 is CASSLTGEKLFF. The CDR3 bases are TGTGCCAGCAGCTTAACAGGGGAAAAACTGTTTTTT. Drawing the rest from reference TRBV7-9 and TRBJ1-4, the complete variable domain is DTGVSQNPRHKITKRGQNVTFRCDPISEHNRLYWYRQTLGQGPEFLTYFQNEAQLEKSRLLSDRFSAERPKGSFSTLEIQRTEQGDSAMYLCASSLTGEKLFFGSGTQLSVL.

The chain combines TRBV5-6 with TRBJ1-2, with TRBD1 as a possible D gene (5 bases). V lost 1 base, J lost 4 bases, and 14 bases lay in between. Looked up from germline, CDR1 is SGHDT and CDR2 is YYEEEE. The length of the CDR3 is 15 residues. This CDR3 reads CASSLIEEGVYGYTF. The CDR3 DNA follows: TGTGCCAGCAGCTTGATTGAAGAAGGGGTCTATGGCTACACCTTC. The complete variable domain, with remaining parts taken from reference TRBV5-6 and TRBJ1-2, reads DAGVTQSPTHLIKTRGQQVTLRCSPKSGHDTVSWYQQALGQGPQFIFQYYEEEERQRGNFPDRFSGHQFPNYSSELNVNALLLGDSALYLCASSLIEEGVYGYTFGSGTRLTVV.

The chain recombines TRBV7-7 with TRBJ1-6; D gene ambiguous. Trimming took off 1 base at V and 6 bases at J, with 7 bases between the two ends. CDR3 length equals 14 residues. In germline, CDR1 is SSHAT, CDR2 FNYEAQ (reference sequence). The CDR3 protein is CASSLDGLNSPLHF. The DNA of the CDR3 is TGTGCCAGCAGCTTAGATGGCCTTAATTCACCCCTCCACTTT.

The J gene is TRBJ2-1, the V gene TRBV18, with 10 bases fitting TRBD1. This CDR3 has 16 residues. The germline V gene has CDR1 KGHSH and CDR2 LQKENI. V trimming: 3 bases; J trimming: 2 bases; junction bases outside the gene matches: 4. CDR3: CASSPRQGAPYNEQFF. In nucleotides, the CDR3 is TGTGCCAGCTCACCTCGACAGGGGGCGCCCTACAATGAGCAGTTCTTC.

The chain joins TRBV9 to TRBJ1-2, with 7 bases aligning to TRBD1. Germline V gene data show CDR1 as SGDLS and CDR2 as YYNGEE. The V gene end was trimmed by 3 bases and the J gene end by 5 bases; junction bases not matched to a gene: 10. This CDR3 comprises 15 residues. CDR3 protein: CASSAGGTDVYGYTF. DNA for the CDR3: TGTGCCAGCAGCGCTGGGGGGACAGATGTATATGGCTACACCTTC.

The chain has TRBV10-2 and TRBJ1-3; D gene unclear. Germline V gene sequence: CDR1 WSHSY, CDR2 SAAADI. V shed 3 bases and J shed 3 bases, with 15 bases lying between them. This CDR3 has 16 amino acids. CDR3 nucleotide sequence: TGCGCCAGCAGTGACCGAAAAGGCAGCGGTGGAAACACCATATATTTT. This translates into CASSDRKGSGGNTIYF.